Following are 15 T cell receptor beta chains from one sample sequenced in a study of T-cell memory formation after mild COVID-19. TCRdb itself ran the 5' RACE reads through MiXCR, one entry per CDR3 protein. Of a few hundred thousand distinct CDR3 sequences in the sample, about a sixth were seen once. Sequences were obtained from PBMCs or a T cell subset sorted from them (not recorded which). These receptors came from a man aged 18-30 years who had mild COVID-19 (a few samples of this study predate the infection). Cell type and time point are not known.

V and J are TRBV7-9 and TRBJ1-5; 8 positions agree with TRBD1. The germline V gene has CDR1 SEHNR and CDR2 FQNEAQ (reference sequence). After removal of 5 bases from V and 6 bases from J, the junction contained 12 bases not matched to a gene. The CDR3 contains 16 residues. The CDR3 region is CASSNTAGTGVQPQHF. CDR3 sequence (DNA): TGTGCCAGCAGCAACACAGCCGGGACAGGAGTTCAGCCCCAGCATTTT.

At least ten counts were recorded for this clonotype. The rearrangement joins TRBV18 to TRBJ1-6; D gene uncertain. The ends were cut back, 1 base at V and 10 bases at J, with 5 bases in the middle. The length of the CDR3 is 12 residues. Germline values: CDR1 KGHSH, CDR2 LQKENI. CDR3 loop: CASSPRDSPLHF. The CDR3 nucleotides read TGTGCCAGCTCACCACGAGACTCACCCCTCCACTTT.

The chain combines TRBV9 with TRBJ2-3; possible D gene TRBD2, 6 bases. CDR1 and CDR2 from the germline V gene are SGDLS and YYNGEE. The ends were cut back, 1 base at V and 7 bases at J, with 19 bases in the middle. This CDR3 region has 16 residues. In nucleotides, the CDR3 is TGTGCCAGCAGCGTAAGGGGTATCAGCGGGTTTAATACGCAGTATTTT. It yields the protein CASSVRGISGFNTQYF.

The rearrangement joins TRBV5-5 to TRBJ2-1; D uncertain. In germline, CDR1 is SGHKS, CDR2 YYEKEE (reference sequence). This CDR3 is built from 15 residues. The V gene lost 7 bases and the J gene lost 3 bases, with 17 bases spanning the gap. CDR3 in DNA: TGTGCCAGCGCGCGAACCAGCGCCAACTACAATGAGCAGTTCTTC. Translating it yields CASARTSANYNEQFF.

This clonotype was seen a single time. The gene calls are TRBV12-3 or TRBV12-4 and TRBJ1-4; D call uncertain. V shed 6 bases and J shed 7 bases, with 15 bases lying between them. The CDR3 runs to 14 residues. The CDR3: CASSFSSSREKLFF. CDR3 nucleotides: TGTGCCAGCAGCTTTTCCTCCTCTCGTGAAAAACTGTTTTTT.

This clonotype was seen only a few times. V usage is TRBV12-3 or TRBV12-4 and J usage is TRBJ2-2; 8 nucleotides match TRBD2. V was pared by 4 bases and J by 7 bases, with 11 bases of the junction left unmatched. The CDR3 is 16 residues long. CDR3: CASSSAGTSSGGELFF. The CDR3 DNA reads as TGTGCCAGCAGTTCCGCGGGGACTAGTAGCGGCGGGGAGCTGTTTTTT.

This chain joins TRBV27 and TRBJ2-1, with D perhaps matching TRBD1 or TRBD2 (5 bases each). The CDR3 extends over 14 amino acids. The V end lost 2 bases, the J end lost 2 bases, and 7 bases lay between the germline ends. Germline lookup yields CDR1 MNHEY and CDR2 SMNVEV (reference sequence). The CDR3 sequence: CASSLTGPYNEQFF. For the CDR3, the DNA is TGTGCCAGCAGTTTAACGGGGCCCTACAATGAGCAGTTCTTC.

This clonotype was detected only a few times. This chain joins TRBV20-1 and TRBJ2-3; D is possibly TRBD2 (6 bases). Germline V gene data show CDR1 as DFQATT and CDR2 as SNEGSKA (reference sequence). The germline V and J ends were trimmed by 1 base and 0 bases, with 11 bases remaining between them. This CDR3 contains 15 residues. CDR3 sequence: CSARGGSGSTDTQYF. The CDR3 nucleotides are TGCAGTGCTAGAGGGGGTAGCGGTAGCACAGATACGCAGTATTTT.

The chain combines TRBV6-6 with TRBJ2-7, with 7 bases fitting TRBD1. The ends lost 6 bases at V and 2 bases at J; junction bases unmatched: 4. This CDR3 has 13 amino acids. Germline V gene sequence: CDR1 MNHNY, CDR2 SVGAGI (reference sequence). The CDR3 nucleotides read TGTGCCAGCAGCACGGACAGGACCTACGAGCAGTACGTC. This sequence encodes CASSTDRTYEQYV.

V and J are TRBV24-1 and TRBJ1-1; D remains unclear. This CDR3 comprises 14 residues. CDR1 is KGHDR and CDR2 is SFDVKD in the germline V gene. With 2 bases removed from V and 5 bases from J, the gap between germline ends came to 11 bases. The CDR3 nucleotides read TGTGCCACCAGTGATTCTTGGGCGACTACTGAAGCTTTCTTT. It is translated as CATSDSWATTEAFF.

This clonotype was counted between two and nine times. The chain couples TRBV10-3 to TRBJ2-7; D may correspond to TRBD1 or TRBD2 (6 bases each). The germline V and J ends were trimmed by 0 bases and 2 bases, with 11 bases remaining between them. The CDR3 has 15 residues. Germline-derived CDR1 and CDR2 are ENHRY and SYGVKD. The CDR3 here is CAISESHGGPYEQYF. CDR3 nucleotide sequence: TGTGCCATCAGTGAGTCCCACGGGGGCCCCTACGAGCAGTACTTC.

A few counts support this clonotype. Here the CDR3 reads CASSRQPNQPQHF. The CDR3 nucleotides read TGTGCCAGCAGTCGACAGCCCAATCAGCCCCAGCATTTT. The genes are TRBV6-5 and TRBJ1-5, with D possibly being TRBD1 (5 bases). The length of the CDR3 is 13 residues. Germline V gene data show CDR1 as MNHEY and CDR2 as SVGAGI. The V end lost 5 bases, the J end lost 3 bases, and 8 bases lay between the germline ends.

This clonotype was seen a few times. The chain employs TRBV19 and TRBJ2-5; 7 positions agree with TRBD1. The CDR3 totals 14 residues. From germline, CDR1 is LNHDA and CDR2 SQIVND (reference sequence). V gave up 5 bases and J gave up 4 bases; unmatched junction bases: 7. The CDR3, as DNA: TGTGCCAGTAGTGCCCGACAGGGAAGAGAGACCCAGTACTTC. Protein: CASSARQGRETQYF.

The rearrangement links TRBV3-1 to TRBJ2-5; 8 bases line up with TRBD2. From germline, CDR1 is LGHDT and CDR2 YNNKEL (reference sequence). The CDR3 is 15 residues long. V trimming: 3 bases; J trimming: 4 bases; junction bases outside the gene matches: 7. The CDR3 loop is CASSHLSGGGETQYF. In DNA, the CDR3 is TGTGCCAGCAGCCATCTAAGCGGGGGCGGAGAGACCCAGTACTTC.

Turning to this clonotype: A junction end diverges from the germline sequence, so it may reflect a read error. V is TRBV3-1 and J is TRBJ2-5; TRBD1 might be the D (5 bases). The CDR3 runs 15 residues. From germline, CDR1 is LGHDT and CDR2 YNNKEL (reference sequence). DNA of the CDR3: TGTGCCAGCGCAAGGGGCGAGTTCACCGGAGAGACACAGTACTTC. This translates into CASARGEFTGETQYF.